This TCR beta chain was retrieved from a study of circulating tumor DNA in untreated peripheral T-cell lymphoma. Per the germline V gene, CDR1 is LNHNV and CDR2 is YYDKDF (reference sequence). The CDR3 totals 16 residues. Trimming cost V 0 bases and J 5 bases, with 16 bases left between them. This tumor tissue came from a pretreatment baseline collection. Regarding the study as a whole: Tumor-specific clonotypes were found in roughly 79% of patients.

Notes on this clone: The target antigen is unknown.

Clones were read by immunoSEQ multiplex PCR, and TCRdb kept only the in-frame ones, dropping some. The sample consists of 2,000 or so clones, 71% of them appearing once. The chain recombines TRBV15 with TRBJ1-2; possible D gene TRBD1, 6 bases. The sequenced material came from tumor tissue. The origin of this receptor is a human donor with peripheral T-cell lymphoma. CDR3 protein: CATSRDRSGGQYGYTF. The CDR3 DNA reads as TGTGCCACCAGCAGAGATCGGAGTGGGGGGCAATATGGCTACACCTTC.